This TCR beta chain was documented in a study of blood T cell repertoires in COVID-19. Profiling relied on immunoSEQ multiplex PCR, and the TCRdb table lists in-frame clones only, not all of them. The sample lists some 80,000 clones, approximately 91% seen once, with approximately 2.4% in the top ten. The CDR3 extends over 16 amino acids. The V gene end was trimmed by 5 bases and the J gene end by 6 bases; junction bases not matched to a gene: 11. Germline CDR1 MDHEN, CDR2 SYDVKM. The chain combines TRBV28 with TRBJ2-1; TRBD2 matches at 9 bases. The sequenced sample consisted of peripheral blood. The TCR was taken from a man between 45 and 60 years old with COVID-19, enrolled during active disease. The CDR3, as DNA: TGTGCCAGCAGTCCTCCTGGGACTAGCTTCTCCAATGAGCAGTTCTTC. Protein: CASSPPGTSFSNEQFF.